Listed below are T cell receptor beta chains from one sample, sequenced in a study of shared clonotypes between healthy human individuals. Libraries were prepared by immunoSEQ multiplex PCR; TCRdb keeps only in-frame clonotypes and omits some of them. The table records about 1.5 million clones, under 99% of them present only once. Material for sequencing was naive CD4+ T cells sorted from blood. Source of these receptors: a young man in good health. Each CDR3 is given with its conserved first and last residue. The D gene is left open where the match is weak.

V gene	J gene	D gene	CDR3 DNA	CDR3 protein
TRBV7-7	TRBJ2-2	NA	TGTGCTAGCAGCTCGACCGGGGTCGGCACCGGGGAGCTGTTTTTT	CASSSTGVGTGELFF
TRBV10-1	TRBJ2-3	NA	TGCGCCAGCAGTGAGTCGTTGGGCGTCACAGATACGCAGTATTTT	CASSESLGVTDTQYF
TRBV5-4	TRBJ2-7	TRBD2	TGTGCCAGCAGCCCCGGAGCTAGCGGAACCTACGAGCAGTACTTC	CASSPGASGTYEQYF
TRBV27	TRBJ1-1	NA	TGTGCCAGCAGTTTATGGGTGGACACTGAAGCTTTCTTT	CASSLWVDTEAFF
TRBV5-1	TRBJ1-1	TRBD1	TGCGCCAGCAGCTTGTCGGGACAGGGTATTTTGAACACTGAAGCTTTCTTT	CASSLSGQGILNTEAFF
TRBV18	TRBJ2-1	TRBD2	TGTGCCAGCTCCGTAGCGGGAACCTACAATGAGCAGTTCTTC	CASSVAGTYNEQFF
TRBV29-1	TRBJ2-5	TRBD2	TGCAGCGTGGGGCCCGAGGGGCGGGAGGGAGATCAAGAGACCCAGTACTTC	CSVGPEGREGDQETQYF
TRBV6-6	TRBJ2-1	NA	TGTGCCAGCAGTTACCTTACGGCCGGCTACAATGAGCAGTTCTTC	CASSYLTAGYNEQFF
TRBV27	TRBJ1-5	NA	TGTGCCAGCAGTTTACGGCAGAATAGCAATCAGCCCCAGCATTTT	CASSLRQNSNQPQHF
TRBV9	TRBJ1-2	NA	TGTGCCAGCAGCGTAGGCGCAGCCCTGTACGGCTACACCTTC	CASSVGAALYGYTF
TRBV29-1	TRBJ2-5	TRBD1	TGCAGCGTAGCGACAGGGGTGGAGACCCAGTACTTC	CSVATGVETQYF